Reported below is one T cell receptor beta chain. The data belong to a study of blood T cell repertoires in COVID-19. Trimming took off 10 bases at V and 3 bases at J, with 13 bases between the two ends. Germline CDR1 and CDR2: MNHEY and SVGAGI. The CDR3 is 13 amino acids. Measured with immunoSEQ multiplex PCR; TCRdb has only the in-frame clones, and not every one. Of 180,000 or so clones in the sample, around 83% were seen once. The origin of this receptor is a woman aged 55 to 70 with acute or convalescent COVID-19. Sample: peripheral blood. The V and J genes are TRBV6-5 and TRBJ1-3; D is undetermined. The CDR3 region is CATKHLNGNTIYF. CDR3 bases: TGTGCCACCAAGCATCTCAATGGAAACACCATATATTTT.